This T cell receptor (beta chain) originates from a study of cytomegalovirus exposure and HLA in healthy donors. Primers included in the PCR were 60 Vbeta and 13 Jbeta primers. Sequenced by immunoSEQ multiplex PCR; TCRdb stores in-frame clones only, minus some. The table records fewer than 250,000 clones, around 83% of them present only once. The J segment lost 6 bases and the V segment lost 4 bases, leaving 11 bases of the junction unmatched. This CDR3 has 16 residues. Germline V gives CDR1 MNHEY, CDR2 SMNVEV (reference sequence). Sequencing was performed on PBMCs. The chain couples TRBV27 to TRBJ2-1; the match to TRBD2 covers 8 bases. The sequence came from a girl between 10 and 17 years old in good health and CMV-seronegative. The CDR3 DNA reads TGTGCCAGCAGTTCCCTCCTCCCGGGGGGGGGCAATGAGCAGTTCTTC. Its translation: CASSSLLPGGGNEQFF.